The 18 T cell receptor beta chains below all came from one sample that was sequenced in a study of control samples from healthy donors and cancer patients. This table comes from immunoSEQ multiplex PCR, and its TCRdb copy is limited to in-frame clones, with some not included. The repertoire holds fewer than 200,000 clones, with around 95% as singletons. The sequenced material came from blood. These receptors were taken from a woman aged 60-75 years in good health.

CDR3 loop: CASSIVWQNTEAFF. Written as DNA, the CDR3 is TGTGCCAGTAGTATAGTCTGGCAGAACACTGAAGCTTTCTTT. This rearrangement joins TRBV19 to TRBJ1-1; D not resolved. Between the trimmed V and J ends, which lost 1 base and 1 base, there was a span of 7 bases. The germline CDR1 and CDR2 sequences are LNHDA and SQIVND (reference sequence). The CDR3 is 14 residues long.

The chain's CDR3 is CASSTRAESYEAFF. CDR3 nucleotides: TGTGCCAGTAGTACCCGGGCCGAGTCCTATGAAGCTTTCTTT. The chain recombines TRBV19 with TRBJ1-1, with D hard to call. CDR1 and CDR2 (germline): LNHDA, SQIVND (reference sequence). Trimming stripped 4 bases from V and 7 bases from J, with 16 bases between. The CDR3 loop spans 14 amino acids.

The rearrangement joins TRBV18 to TRBJ1-4; D unresolved. Per germline, CDR1 KGHSH and CDR2 LQKENI. The CDR3 is 17 residues long. Trimming took 2 bases from V and 6 from J, leaving 19 bases between them. This CDR3 reads CASSPGRLSGFDEKLFF. In nucleotides, the CDR3 is TGTGCCAGCTCACCAGGGAGGTTGTCGGGATTTGATGAAAAACTGTTTTTT.

The rearrangement joins TRBV6-6 to TRBJ1-5, with unresolved D. The CDR3 sequence is 13 residues long. Germline CDR1 MNHNY, CDR2 SVGAGI (reference sequence). V was pared by 6 bases and J by 4 bases, with 10 bases between. CDR3 sequence: CASSRGPNQPQHF. In DNA form, the CDR3 reads TGTGCCAGCAGCCGAGGTCCGAATCAGCCCCAGCATTTT.

The chain has TRBV27 and TRBJ1-6; D not certain. Germline assignment: CDR1 MNHEY and CDR2 SMNVEV (reference sequence). The CDR3 runs to 13 residues. V was trimmed by 4 bases and J by 15 bases, leaving 16 bases between them. The CDR3 loop is CASSSRASSHLHF. For the CDR3, the DNA is TGTGCCAGCAGTTCTAGGGCGTCGTCCCACCTCCACTTT.

Of note for this clone: An end of the junction does not agree with germline; a read error may underlie this. The J gene is TRBJ1-2, the V gene TRBV6-6, with D maybe TRBD1 (5 bases). CDR1 and CDR2 from the germline V gene are MNHNY and SVGAGI (reference sequence). The CDR3 runs 15 residues. The chain's CDR3 is CASSDSRRDVDGYTF. The CDR3 bases are TGTGCCAGCAGTGACTCCCGCCGGGACGTCGATGGCTACACCTTC.

This chain links TRBV9 with TRBJ2-1; unclear D gene. Trimming pared 4 bases from V and 1 base from J, leaving 15 bases between. The CDR3 is 16 residues long. Germline V gene lookup returns CDR1 SGDLS and CDR2 YYNGEE. The CDR3: CASSSRTDTSYNEQFF. The CDR3, as DNA: TGTGCCAGCAGCTCCAGAACCGACACGTCCTACAATGAGCAGTTCTTC.

This clone was seen just once. The chain combines TRBV5-1 with TRBJ1-1; no clear D gene. Trimming removed 2 bases at V and 0 bases at J, with 8 bases between. The V gene's germline CDR1 is SGHRS and CDR2 YFSETQ. The CDR3 loop spans 14 amino acids. CDR3 sequence: CASSLTSVNTEAFF. In DNA, the CDR3 is TGCGCCAGCAGCTTAACATCGGTGAACACTGAAGCTTTCTTT.

This clone was picked up a small number of times. The rearrangement joins TRBV5-1 to TRBJ1-1; unclear D gene. Germline values: CDR1 SGHRS, CDR2 YFSETQ. V was shortened by 0 bases and J by 8 bases, with 8 bases between the two germline ends. The CDR3 runs to 12 residues. The CDR3 reads CASSLEHKEAFF. The CDR3 DNA is TGCGCCAGCAGCTTGGAGCACAAAGAAGCTTTCTTT.

The chain is built from TRBV5-5 and TRBJ2-3, with TRBD2 matching over 8 bases. The CDR3 has 12 residues. Germline trimming cut 5 bases from V and 8 bases from J; bases unmatched to any gene: 4. Germline loops: CDR1 SGHKS, CDR2 YYEKEE (reference sequence). The CDR3 nucleotides read TGTGCCAGCAGACGACTAGCGCTTACGCAGTATTTT. This encodes CASRRLALTQYF.

In this sample, this clone turned up once. The rearrangement uses TRBV5-1 and TRBJ2-3, with TRBD2 identical over 7 bases. The CDR3 is 16 residues long. The germline gives CDR1 SGHRS, CDR2 YFSETQ. The V and J ends lost 4 bases and 6 bases, in that order; junction bases with no gene match: 14. The CDR3: CASSRPGTTEADTQYF. CDR3 sequence (DNA): TGCGCCAGCAGCAGACCCGGGACTACGGAGGCGGATACGCAGTATTTT.

The chain uses TRBV7-9 and TRBJ2-5; 9 bases line up with TRBD2. The CDR3 sequence is 15 residues long. The germline V gene encodes CDR1 SEHNR and CDR2 FQNEAQ (reference sequence). Losses at the gene ends were 9 bases for V and 4 bases for J; bases not matched to a gene: 12. CDR3 DNA sequence: TGTGCCAGTTTAGCGGGGGAGTCTCCTGCAGAGACCCAGTACTTC. Amino acids: CASLAGESPAETQYF.

The V call is TRBV12-3 or TRBV12-4, the J call TRBJ1-1; D is possibly TRBD1 (5 bases). V was cut by 4 bases and J by 5 bases, with 11 bases left in between. The CDR3 contains 13 residues. CDR3 loop: CASSSFQGTEAFF. DNA of the CDR3: TGTGCCAGCAGTTCTTTTCAGGGTACTGAAGCTTTCTTT.

The chain combines TRBV2 with TRBJ1-2, with D tentatively TRBD1 (5 bases). Germline V CDR1 and CDR2: SNHLY, FYNNEI. The CDR3 totals 13 residues. With 3 bases removed from V and 2 bases from J, the gap between germline ends came to 7 bases. The CDR3 sequence: CASSDGGNYGYTF. CDR3 DNA: TGTGCCAGCAGTGATGGGGGGAACTATGGCTACACCTTC.

The chain combines TRBV5-8 with TRBJ2-3; D gene unclear. From germline, CDR1 is SGHTS and CDR2 YDEGEE. CDR3 length: 11 residues. V was cut by 1 base and J by 6 bases, with 3 bases left in between. The CDR3 reads CASSLRDTQYF. As DNA, the CDR3 is TGTGCCAGCAGCTTGAGGGATACGCAGTATTTT.

The rearrangement joins TRBV29-1 to TRBJ1-1; 7 nucleotides line up with TRBD1. From germline, CDR1 is SQVTM and CDR2 ANQGSEA. The CDR3 spans 13 residues. The V segment lost 3 bases and the J segment 5 bases; nucleotides outside the gene matches: 6. The CDR3 region has the DNA TGCAGCGTTGACGACAGGGCGGGGACTGAAGCTTTCTTT. Amino acids: CSVDDRAGTEAFF.

V and J are TRBV5-5 and TRBJ1-3, with D unclear. The V end lost 1 base, the J end lost 4 bases, and 6 bases lay between the germline ends. CDR1 is SGHKS, CDR2 YYEKEE, per germline (reference sequence). The CDR3 length is 13 residues. The CDR3 region is CASSLTGGNTIYF. CDR3 DNA: TGTGCCAGCAGCTTGACGGGGGGAAACACCATATATTTT.

The chain employs TRBV27 and TRBJ1-2; 9 nucleotides agree with TRBD1. The CDR3 sequence is 17 residues long. V was pared by 6 bases and J by 3 bases, with 14 bases of the junction left unmatched. Germline assignment: CDR1 MNHEY and CDR2 SMNVEV (reference sequence). The CDR3 loop is CASSHFTGGGGDYGYTF. In DNA, the CDR3 is TGTGCCAGCAGCCACTTTACAGGGGGCGGGGGGGACTATGGCTACACCTTC.